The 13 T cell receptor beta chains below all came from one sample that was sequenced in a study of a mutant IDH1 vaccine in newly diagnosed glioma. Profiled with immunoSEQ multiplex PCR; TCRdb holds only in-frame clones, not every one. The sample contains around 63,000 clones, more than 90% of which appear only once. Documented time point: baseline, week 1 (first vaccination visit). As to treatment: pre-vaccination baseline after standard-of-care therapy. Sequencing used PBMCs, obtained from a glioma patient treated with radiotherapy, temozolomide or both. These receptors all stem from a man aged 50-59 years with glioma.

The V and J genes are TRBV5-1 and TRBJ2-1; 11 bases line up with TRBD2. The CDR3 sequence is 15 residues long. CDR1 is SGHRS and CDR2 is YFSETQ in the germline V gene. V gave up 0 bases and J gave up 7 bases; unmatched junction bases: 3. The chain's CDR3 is CASSLVAGGVNEQFF. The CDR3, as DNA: TGCGCCAGCAGCTTGGTAGCGGGAGGGGTAAATGAGCAGTTCTTC.

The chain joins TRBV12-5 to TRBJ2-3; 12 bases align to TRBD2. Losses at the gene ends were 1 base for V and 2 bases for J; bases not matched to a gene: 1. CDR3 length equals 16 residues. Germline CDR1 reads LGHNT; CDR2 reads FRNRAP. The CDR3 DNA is TGTGCTAGTGGTTTGGGGACTAGCGGGAACACAGATACGCAGTATTTT. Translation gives CASGLGTSGNTDTQYF.

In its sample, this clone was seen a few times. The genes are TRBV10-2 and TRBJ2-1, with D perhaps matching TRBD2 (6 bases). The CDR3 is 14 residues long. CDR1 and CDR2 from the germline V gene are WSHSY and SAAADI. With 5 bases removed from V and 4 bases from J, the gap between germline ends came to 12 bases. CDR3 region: CASSNGGRYNEQFF. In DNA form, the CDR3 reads TGCGCCAGCAGTAACGGGGGTCGGTACAATGAGCAGTTCTTC.

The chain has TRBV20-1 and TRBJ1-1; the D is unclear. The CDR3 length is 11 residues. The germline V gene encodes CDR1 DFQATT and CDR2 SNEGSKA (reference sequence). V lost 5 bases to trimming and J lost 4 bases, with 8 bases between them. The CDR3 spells CSAPLGTEAFF. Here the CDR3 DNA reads TGCAGTGCTCCATTGGGCACTGAAGCTTTCTTT.

CDR3 nucleotides: TGTGCCAGCAGCTTAGGGACAGGGATCAGCTCCTACGAGCAGTACTTC. Translation gives CASSLGTGISSYEQYF. V is TRBV7-6 and J is TRBJ2-7, with 8 bases fitting TRBD1. In germline, CDR1 is SGHVS, CDR2 FNYEAQ. CDR3 length equals 16 residues. The J segment lost 0 bases and the V segment lost 1 base, leaving 5 bases of the junction unmatched.

CDR3: CSVDSPPGQGMETQYF. The CDR3 nucleotides read TGCAGCGTTGACTCACCTCCGGGACAGGGGATGGAGACCCAGTACTTC. V gene TRBV29-1 combines with J gene TRBJ2-5; 10 bases are a match to TRBD1. J was trimmed by 5 bases and V by 3 bases; bases with no gene match: 12. The CDR3 contains 16 residues. Germline V lookup: CDR1 SQVTM, CDR2 ANQGSEA.

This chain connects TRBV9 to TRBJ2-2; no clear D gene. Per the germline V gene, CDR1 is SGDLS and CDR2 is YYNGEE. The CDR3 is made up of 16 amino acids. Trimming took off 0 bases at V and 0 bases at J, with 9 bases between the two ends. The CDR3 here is CASSVGGQTNTGELFF. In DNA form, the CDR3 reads TGTGCCAGCAGCGTAGGAGGCCAGACGAACACCGGGGAGCTGTTTTTT.

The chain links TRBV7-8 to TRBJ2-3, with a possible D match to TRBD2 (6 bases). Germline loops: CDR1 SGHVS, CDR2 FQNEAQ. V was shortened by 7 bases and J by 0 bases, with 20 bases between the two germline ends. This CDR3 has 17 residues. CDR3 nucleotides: TGTGCCAGCACCATTGGGGGGAATCTCCCTAGCACAGATACGCAGTATTTT. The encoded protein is CASTIGGNLPSTDTQYF.

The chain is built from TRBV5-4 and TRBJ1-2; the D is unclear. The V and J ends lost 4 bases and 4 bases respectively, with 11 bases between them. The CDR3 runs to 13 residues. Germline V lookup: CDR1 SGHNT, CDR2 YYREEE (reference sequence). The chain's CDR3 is CASSQAGGYGYTF. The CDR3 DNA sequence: TGTGCCAGCAGCCAGGCAGGAGGCTATGGCTACACCTTC.

DNA of the CDR3: TGTGCCAGCAGCTCTATGACTAGCGGGGACCCCCGGGAGACCCAGTACTTC. It translates to CASSSMTSGDPRETQYF. The J gene is TRBJ2-5, the V gene TRBV11-1; 11 nucleotides line up with TRBD2. V was pared by 4 bases and J by 5 bases, with 12 bases of the junction left unmatched. CDR3 length equals 17 residues. The germline V gene encodes CDR1 SGHAT and CDR2 FQDESV (reference sequence).

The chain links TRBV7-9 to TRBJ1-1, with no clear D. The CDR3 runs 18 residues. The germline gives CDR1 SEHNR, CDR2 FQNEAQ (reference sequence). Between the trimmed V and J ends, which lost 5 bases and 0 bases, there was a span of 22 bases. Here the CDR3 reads CASSMARLPFILNTEAFF. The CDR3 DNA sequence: TGTGCCAGCAGCATGGCTAGGCTCCCGTTCATCTTGAACACTGAAGCTTTCTTT. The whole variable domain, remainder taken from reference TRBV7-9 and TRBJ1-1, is DTGVSQNPRHKITKRGQNVTFRCDPISEHNRLYWYRQTLGQGPEFLTYFQNEAQLEKSRLLSDRFSAERPKGSFSTLEIQRTEQGDSAMYLCASSMARLPFILNTEAFFGQGTRLTVV.

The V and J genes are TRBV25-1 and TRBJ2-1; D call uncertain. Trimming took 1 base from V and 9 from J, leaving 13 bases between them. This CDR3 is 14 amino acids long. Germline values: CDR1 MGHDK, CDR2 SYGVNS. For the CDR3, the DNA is TGTGCCAGCAGTGAATTAGGGCCGGAGCGTGAGCAGTTCTTC. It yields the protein CASSELGPEREQFF.

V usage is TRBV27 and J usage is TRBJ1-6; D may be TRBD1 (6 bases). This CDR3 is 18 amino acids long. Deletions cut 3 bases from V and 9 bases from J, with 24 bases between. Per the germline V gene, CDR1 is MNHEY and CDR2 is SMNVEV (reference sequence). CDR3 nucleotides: TGTGCCAGCAGTTTCAGAAAAGGTGGGGGGGCTAGTTTTTCACCCCTCCACTTT. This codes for CASSFRKGGGASFSPLHF.